This passage covers 21 T cell receptor beta chains from one sample sequenced in a study of blood T cell repertoires in COVID-19. Data came from immunoSEQ multiplex PCR; TCRdb stores just in-frame clones and leaves some out. The data hold about 62,000 clones, with 65% to 85% observed a single time. The sequenced sample was peripheral blood. The receptors were sampled from a woman aged 45 to 65 with active or convalescent COVID-19.

The sample holds a few counts of this clone. The gene calls are TRBV3-1 (or the pseudogene TRBV3-2) and TRBJ2-7; 7 positions match TRBD1. The V segment lost 2 bases and the J segment 4 bases; nucleotides outside the gene matches: 2. CDR3 length: 13 residues. The germline V gene encodes CDR1 LGHDT and CDR2 YNNKEL (reference sequence). CDR3 coding DNA: TGTGCCAGCAGCCAATTACAGGGGTACGAGCAGTACTTC. Translating gives CASSQLQGYEQYF.

This chain connects TRBV10-3 to TRBJ2-3, with D perhaps TRBD2 (6 bases). There are 14 residues in the CDR3. The V gene's germline CDR1 is ENHRY and CDR2 SYGVKD. The V end was cut by 5 bases, the J end by 0 bases, with 9 bases between. The CDR3 DNA reads as TGTGCCATCAGTCCCGGGACTAGCACAGATACGCAGTATTTT. Its protein product is CAISPGTSTDTQYF.

In its sample, this clone was seen a few times. The chain is built from TRBV7-2 and TRBJ1-2; 7 bases agree with TRBD1. CDR3 size: 15 residues. With 4 bases clipped from V and 5 bases from J, the junction kept 10 bases outside the gene matches. Germline CDR1 is SGHTA and CDR2 is FQGNSA. As DNA, the CDR3 is TGTGCCAGCAGCTCTAGAACCGGGACAGTTTATGGCTACACCTTC. It yields the protein CASSSRTGTVYGYTF.

The rearrangement joins TRBV11-1 to TRBJ2-7; D remains unclear. CDR1 and CDR2 from the germline V gene are SGHAT and FQDESV (reference sequence). Deletions cut 2 bases from V and 0 bases from J, with 14 bases between. The CDR3 covers 16 residues. CDR3: CASSLTRRGSSYEQYF. CDR3 coding DNA: TGTGCCAGCAGCTTAACGCGACGCGGCAGCTCCTACGAGCAGTACTTC. The whole variable domain, remainder taken from reference TRBV11-1 and TRBJ2-7, is EAEVAQSPRYKITEKSQAVAFWCDPISGHATLYWYRQILGQGPELLVQFQDESVVDDSQLPKDRFSAERLKGVDSTLKIQPAELGDSAMYLCASSLTRRGSSYEQYFGPGTRLTVT.

The chain combines TRBV7-9 with TRBJ1-5, with 9 bases that match TRBD1. Per the germline V gene, CDR1 is SEHNR and CDR2 is FQNEAQ (reference sequence). Unmatched junction bases numbered 3, after V lost 5 bases and J lost 4 bases. This CDR3 contains 14 residues. CDR3 nucleotide sequence: TGTGCCAGCAGCCAAGGGACAGGGAATCAGCCCCAGCATTTT. Amino acids: CASSQGTGNQPQHF.

The chain joins TRBV4-2 to TRBJ2-7; TRBD2 aligns across 14 bases. Germline CDR1 is LGHNA and CDR2 is YNFKEQ. V shed 1 base and J 7 bases; nucleotides not matched to a gene: 9. The CDR3 has 17 amino acids. The CDR3 DNA sequence: TGTGCCAGCAGCCAAGGCCTAGGGACTAGCGGGAGAGGGGAGCAGTACTTC. Protein: CASSQGLGTSGRGEQYF.

This clone has a single count. The gene calls are TRBV30 and TRBJ2-5, with TRBD1 matching over 7 bases. Germline V gene data show CDR1 as GTSNPN and CDR2 as SVGIG (reference sequence). Unmatched junction bases numbered 8, after V lost 3 bases and J lost 1 base. The CDR3 runs 15 residues. DNA for the CDR3: TGTGCCTGGAGCGCCTTTAGGGGGCCCCAAGAGACCCAGTACTTC. Encoded protein: CAWSAFRGPQETQYF. The full variable domain, with the rest looked up from reference TRBV30 and TRBJ2-5, is SQTIHQWPATLVQPVGSPLSLECTVEGTSNPNLYWYRQAAGRGLQLLFYSVGIGQISSEVPQNLSASRPQDRQFILSSKKLLLSDSGFYLCAWSAFRGPQETQYFGPGTRLLVL.

This clone was counted only a few times. The CDR3 reads CASSQSYSQINYGYTF. The CDR3 DNA reads TGCGCCAGCAGCCAATCCTACAGTCAAATTAACTATGGCTACACCTTC. This rearrangement joins TRBV4-1 to TRBJ1-2; D unclear. Germline V gene sequence: CDR1 MGHRA, CDR2 YSYEKL. The CDR3 covers 16 residues. V lost 2 bases and J lost 1, with 14 bases in between.

This clone was seen a few times. The sample has other DNA sequences that encode this CDR3 too. This chain connects TRBV9 to TRBJ1-2; TRBD1 agrees at 8 bases. The V and J ends lost 0 bases and 0 bases, in that order; junction bases with no gene match: 4. Germline-derived CDR1 and CDR2 are SGDLS and YYNGEE. The CDR3 is made up of 16 amino acids. The CDR3 loop reads CASSVAGQEANYGYTF. Written as DNA, the CDR3 is TGTGCCAGCAGCGTAGCGGGACAGGAAGCTAACTATGGCTACACCTTC.

This rearrangement joins TRBV2 to TRBJ2-3; perhaps TRBD2 as D (5 bases). V lost 8 bases to trimming and J lost 0 bases, with 12 bases between them. Per the germline V gene, CDR1 is SNHLY and CDR2 is FYNNEI. This CDR3 contains 14 residues. The CDR3 sequence: CASRGWTSTDTQYF. Written as DNA, the CDR3 is TGTGCCAGCCGCGGGTGGACTAGCACAGATACGCAGTATTTT. Drawing the rest from reference TRBV2 and TRBJ2-3, the complete variable domain is EPEVTQTPSHQVTQMGQEVILRCVPISNHLYFYWYRQILGQKVEFLVSFYNNEISEKSEIFDDQFSVERPDGSNFTLKIRSTKLEDSAMYFCASRGWTSTDTQYFGPGTRLTVL.

V and J are TRBV14 and TRBJ2-7; TRBD2 agrees at 10 bases. CDR1 and CDR2 (germline): SGHDN, FVKESK. The CDR3 length is 15 residues. V shed 4 bases, J shed 5 bases, and the junction held 8 bases outside the gene matches. For the CDR3, the DNA is TGTGCCAGCAGCCCTCGCCAGCTAGCGGGAGACGAGCAGTACTTC. Amino acid sequence: CASSPRQLAGDEQYF.

The V call is TRBV5-1, the J call TRBJ1-3, with TRBD1 as a possible D gene (6 bases). There are 14 residues in the CDR3. Germline V gives CDR1 SGHRS, CDR2 YFSETQ. The V end was cut by 4 bases, the J end by 9 bases, with 17 bases between. Written as DNA, the CDR3 is TGCGCCAGCAGCATATACAGGGTCGGGTCCACCATATATTTT. Its protein is CASSIYRVGSTIYF.

The chain combines TRBV19 with TRBJ2-2, with 7 bases fitting TRBD2. The CDR3 sequence is 14 residues long. J was trimmed by 4 bases and V by 7 bases; bases with no gene match: 6. Germline V CDR1 and CDR2: LNHDA, SQIVND (reference sequence). CDR3 sequence reads: CASTLGLLTGELFF. For the CDR3, the DNA is TGTGCCAGTACCCTGGGACTACTCACCGGGGAGCTGTTTTTT.

As regards this clone: The sample contains more than one DNA sequence encoding this CDR3. The chain uses TRBV5-1 and TRBJ1-2; D is undetermined. Trimming left V 0 bases short and J 5 bases short, with 8 bases between. This CDR3 has 13 residues. Germline values: CDR1 SGHRS, CDR2 YFSETQ. CDR3 nucleotide sequence: TGCGCCAGCAGCTTGGGGCAGTCGTATGGCTACACCTTC. This translates into CASSLGQSYGYTF.

This clone showed up just once. The V call is TRBV30, the J call TRBJ2-2, with TRBD1 identical over 7 bases. The length of the CDR3 is 15 residues. CDR1 is GTSNPN, CDR2 SVGIG, per germline (reference sequence). V shed 3 bases and J 1 base; nucleotides not matched to a gene: 5. The chain's CDR3 is CAWSRQGLNTGELFF. The CDR3 bases are TGTGCCTGGAGCCGACAGGGCCTGAACACCGGGGAGCTGTTTTTT. The variable domain in full, with the rest retrieved from reference TRBV30 and TRBJ2-2, is SQTIHQWPATLVQPVGSPLSLECTVEGTSNPNLYWYRQAAGRGLQLLFYSVGIGQISSEVPQNLSASRPQDRQFILSSKKLLLSDSGFYLCAWSRQGLNTGELFFGEGSRLTVL.

The V gene is TRBV7-8, the J gene TRBJ1-4; 9 bases fit TRBD1. J was trimmed by 8 bases and V by 5 bases; bases with no gene match: 9. Germline V gene data show CDR1 as SGHVS and CDR2 as FQNEAQ. The CDR3 is 15 amino acids. This CDR3 is CASSLYGDREEKLFF. The CDR3 region has the DNA TGTGCCAGCAGCCTATATGGGGACAGGGAAGAAAAACTGTTTTTT.

The gene calls are TRBV7-2 and TRBJ2-2; TRBD2 is a possible D gene (6 bases). V was shortened by 0 bases and J by 4 bases, with 12 bases between the two germline ends. Germline V lookup: CDR1 SGHTA, CDR2 FQGNSA. The CDR3 is 16 residues long. The CDR3 DNA sequence: TGTGCCAGCAGCTTAGCTCCGCGGGATTCCACCGGGGAGCTGTTTTTT. This translates into CASSLAPRDSTGELFF.

This sequence joins TRBV21-1 and TRBJ2-7; the D segment call TRBD1 is taken from the table without a DNA check. TRBV21-1 is annotated as a pseudogene. CDR3 length: 16 amino acids. This CDR3 is CASSGWNGTGLTRQYF. CDR3 sequence (DNA): TGTGCCAGCAGCGGTTGGAACGGGACAGGTCTGACTAGGCAGTACTTC.

The J gene is TRBJ2-3, the V gene TRBV4-2; possible D gene TRBD2, 6 bases. V was shortened by 1 base and J by 2 bases, with 13 bases between the two germline ends. Germline V CDR1 and CDR2: LGHNA, YNFKEQ. This CDR3 region has 16 residues. The CDR3 coding sequence is TGTGCCAGCAGCCAAGGCTCGGGACTTAACACAGATACGCAGTATTTT. This codes for CASSQGSGLNTDTQYF.

The chain carries TRBV6-4 and TRBJ1-6; 9 bases align to TRBD1. V shed 0 bases, J shed 9 bases, and the junction held 6 bases outside the gene matches. The CDR3 totals 16 residues. The germline gives CDR1 MRHNA, CDR2 SNTAGT. The CDR3 loop reads CASSDSAGQGGSPLHF. CDR3 sequence (DNA): TGTGCCAGCAGTGACTCGGCGGGACAGGGAGGTTCACCCCTCCACTTT.

V gene TRBV9 combines with J gene TRBJ2-1; possibly TRBD1 for D (5 bases). The CDR3 contains 16 residues. Looked up from germline, CDR1 is SGDLS and CDR2 is YYNGEE. The ends were cut back, 3 bases at V and 0 bases at J, with 13 bases in the middle. Here the CDR3 DNA reads TGTGCCAGCAGCGGAGCCGACAGCAGCTCCTACAATGAGCAGTTCTTC. Amino acids: CASSGADSSSYNEQFF.